This T cell receptor beta chain was captured in a study of blood T cell repertoires in COVID-19. The germline V gene encodes CDR1 LNHDA and CDR2 SQIVND (reference sequence). This CDR3 contains 14 residues. V dropped 3 bases and J dropped 4 bases, with 12 bases sitting between them. Only in-frame clones appear in the TCRdb table, and some are missing; sequencing was by immunoSEQ multiplex PCR. The sample lists 200,000 to 250,000 clones, about 90% occurring once. This chain connects TRBV19 to TRBJ1-1; the D gene is possibly TRBD1 (5 bases). The sequenced sample consisted of PBMCs or T cells enriched from blood (not recorded which). The TCR comes from a man between 45 and 60 years old who had been exposed to COVID-19. In DNA form, the CDR3 reads TGTGCCAGTAGTATCACAGGCGTTAGCACTGAAGCTTTCTTT. It specifies CASSITGVSTEAFF.